Each of the 7 T cell receptor beta chains below was sequenced from the same sample in a study of long-term antiretroviral therapy in people with HIV (dated by TCRdb to 2021 to 2024). The immunoSEQ hsTCRB v3.0 assay was used at survey level resolution to sequence the TRB variable region. What TCRdb holds here is the immuneACCESS table cut down to in-frame rearrangements. Part of the clones is not present; checked against another copy, under half of the missing clones reflect an unresolved V gene, and the others are unexplained. The sample data list approximately 24,000 clones, and roughly 80% of these were observed just once. Clones ranked in the top ten supply about 5% of the sample. The source was unsorted PBMCs, collected 4.4 years after starting antiretroviral therapy. The receptors here all came from a man aged 25 to 40 with HIV.

For the CDR3, the DNA is TGTGCCAGTAGTAACGGGCAGGGAAGCTCCTACGAGCAGTACTTC. Amino acid sequence: CASSNGQGSSYEQYF. The chain joins TRBV19 to TRBJ2-7, with D perhaps TRBD1 (5 bases). The CDR3 extends over 15 amino acids. Trimming took 4 bases from V and 0 from J, leaving 13 bases between them. CDR1 is LNHDA, CDR2 SQIVND, per germline (reference sequence).

The chain combines TRBV15 with TRBJ1-2; D ambiguous. Germline V lookup: CDR1 LNHNV, CDR2 YYDKDF (reference sequence). This CDR3 is built from 16 residues. Trimming stripped 0 bases from V and 1 base from J, with 12 bases between. CDR3 amino acids: CATSRDRTSLNYGYTF. The CDR3 DNA follows: TGTGCCACCAGCAGAGATCGAACAAGCCTTAACTATGGCTACACCTTC.

The chain links TRBV9 to TRBJ2-1; a weak D match, TRBD2 (5 bases). Germline CDR1 reads SGDLS; CDR2 reads YYNGEE. The germline V and J ends were trimmed by 0 bases and 3 bases, with 7 bases remaining between them. This CDR3 contains 14 residues. The DNA for the CDR3 is TGTGCCAGCAGCGTAGGCGGGCTCTACAATGAGCAGTTCTTC. Encoded protein: CASSVGGLYNEQFF.

The rearrangement uses TRBV19 and TRBJ1-2; 8 bases fit TRBD1. The trim removed 7 bases at V and 8 bases at J, leaving 9 bases unmatched. Germline V CDR1 and CDR2: LNHDA, SQIVND (reference sequence). This CDR3 region has 13 residues. The CDR3 DNA reads TGTGCCAGTACCCAGGACAGGGTGGAGGGCTACACCTTC. Translation gives CASTQDRVEGYTF.

This clone was recorded a few times. This chain uses TRBV14 with TRBJ2-1; 9 bases are shared with TRBD1. The CDR3 spans 16 residues. CDR1 is SGHDN, CDR2 FVKESK, per germline. The V segment lost 3 bases and the J segment 5 bases; nucleotides outside the gene matches: 8. This chain's CDR3 is CASSHLPGQGDNEQFF. The CDR3 nucleotides read TGTGCCAGCAGCCATTTACCGGGACAGGGTGACAATGAGCAGTTCTTC.

The chain recombines TRBV7-8 with TRBJ1-5; no firm D call. The CDR3 totals 14 residues. V lost 1 base, J lost 3 bases, and 7 bases lay in between. Germline V lookup: CDR1 SGHVS, CDR2 FQNEAQ. The CDR3 sequence is CASSLGANNQPQHF. The CDR3 region has the DNA TGTGCCAGCAGCTTAGGCGCCAACAATCAGCCCCAGCATTTT. The full variable domain, with the rest looked up from reference TRBV7-8 and TRBJ1-5, is GAGVSQSPRYKVAKRGQDVALRCDPISGHVSLFWYQQALGQGPEFLTYFQNEAQLDKSGLPSDRFFAERPEGSVSTLKIQRTQQEDSAVYLCASSLGANNQPQHFGDGTRLSIL.

This clone was observed a single time. V is TRBV19 and J is TRBJ2-7, with D unresolved. V lost 3 bases to trimming and J lost 7 bases, with 10 bases between them. The CDR3 totals 12 residues. Germline lookup yields CDR1 LNHDA and CDR2 SQIVND (reference sequence). CDR3 coding DNA: TGTGCCAGTAGTATTAAGGGTCGGGAGCAGTACTTC. Residues: CASSIKGREQYF.